This T cell receptor beta chain was captured by sequencing in a study of cytomegalovirus exposure and HLA in healthy donors. Study conclusions and caveats: Overall, around 150 TCR beta chains were annotated as cytomegalovirus-associated. CMV antigen specificity of a few CMV-associated chains was confirmed in vitro.

Regarding this clone: Its cognate antigen is unknown.

Here immunoSEQ multiplex PCR was the method, and the copy in TCRdb shows in-frame clones only, minus some. The sample lists over 120,000 clones, about 94% occurring once. The donors were in the roughly 110-subject validation cohort; that cohort was separate from the approximately 700-subject first cohort. Germline-derived CDR1 and CDR2 are SNHLY and FYNNEI. The CDR3 is 10 residues long. V was clipped by 8 bases and J by 5 bases, with 5 bases between them. The TCR sequence derives from a man aged 18 to 30 in good health and CMV-seropositive. V is TRBV2 and J is TRBJ2-3, with unresolved D. What was sequenced was PBMCs. In DNA, the CDR3 is TGTGCCAGCGATAGAGATACGCAGTATTTT. Translated, it gives CASDRDTQYF.